The following is a T cell receptor beta chain sequence with its context. Its specificity is unknown. The libraries were made with immunoSEQ v3.0 at survey level. Profiling relied on immunoSEQ multiplex PCR, and the TCRdb table lists in-frame clones only, not all of them. Found here are 45,000 or so clones, around 93% of them singletons; the top ten hold roughly 2.1%. This specimen comes from a study of long-term antiretroviral therapy in people with HIV. From germline, CDR1 is ENHRY and CDR2 SYGVKD. V lost 3 bases and J 1 base, leaving 7 bases between the germline ends. The CDR3 extends over 14 amino acids. At least one PBMC sample before ART and at least two after were required. General study results and limits: Repertoire dominance by clones expanded before ART was seen at all time points. CDR3 length ranges were narrower in HIV repertoires than in controls.

This clonotype was obtained from a man aged 30 to 45 with HIV. The chain links TRBV10-3 to TRBJ1-3, with a possible D match to TRBD1 (5 bases). The sequencing here drew on unsorted PBMCs, taken roughly 9.4 years after starting antiretroviral therapy. The CDR3 region is CAISDPGSGNTIYF. For the CDR3, the DNA is TGTGCCATCAGTGATCCAGGGTCTGGAAACACCATATATTTT.